The T cell receptor (beta chain) described here comes from a study of blood T cell repertoires in COVID-19. About the study: The United States, Italy and Spain supplied acute and convalescent COVID-19 samples. Sources were T cells, B-cell-depleted T cells, or PBMCs; the material itself was cDNA or gDNA.

The germline CDR1 and CDR2 sequences are SGHRS and YFSETQ. V was shortened by 0 bases and J by 0 bases, with 13 bases between the two germline ends. The CDR3 is made up of 16 amino acids. As originally analysed: Reference gene primer amplification gave estimated nucleated cell counts. Assay used: immunoSEQ multiplex PCR; TCRdb lists only in-frame clones, some missing. The V and J calls and clone size come from that table; D and trimming were worked out from the DNA. This table holds 30,000 to 40,000 clones, 88% found once. About this clone itself: The sample carries other DNA sequences with the same CDR3.

The receptor was derived from a man between 60 and 75 years old with active COVID-19. The chain recombines TRBV5-1 with TRBJ2-7; perhaps TRBD2 as D (5 bases). Sequenced material: peripheral blood. CDR3 DNA: TGCGCCAGCAGCTTGGGGCACCGGGATTCCTCCTACGAGCAGTACTTC. Its protein is CASSLGHRDSSYEQYF. Full variable domain (outside the CDR3, taken from reference TRBV5-1 and TRBJ2-7): KAGVTQTPRYLIKTRGQQVTLSCSPISGHRSVSWYQQTPGQGLQFLFEYFSETQRNKGNFPGRFSGRQFSNSRSEMNVSTLELGDSALYLCASSLGHRDSSYEQYFGPGTRLTVT.